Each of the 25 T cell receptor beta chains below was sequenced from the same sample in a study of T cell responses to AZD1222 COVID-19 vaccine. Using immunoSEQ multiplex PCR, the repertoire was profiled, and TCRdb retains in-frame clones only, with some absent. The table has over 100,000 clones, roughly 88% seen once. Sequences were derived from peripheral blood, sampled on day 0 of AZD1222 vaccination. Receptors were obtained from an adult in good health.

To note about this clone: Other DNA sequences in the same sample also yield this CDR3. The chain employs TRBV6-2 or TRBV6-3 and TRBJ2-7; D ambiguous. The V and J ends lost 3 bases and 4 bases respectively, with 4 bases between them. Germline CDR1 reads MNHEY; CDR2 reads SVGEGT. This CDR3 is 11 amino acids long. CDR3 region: CASSYPYEQYF. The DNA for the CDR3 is TGTGCCAGCAGTTATCCGTACGAGCAGTACTTC.

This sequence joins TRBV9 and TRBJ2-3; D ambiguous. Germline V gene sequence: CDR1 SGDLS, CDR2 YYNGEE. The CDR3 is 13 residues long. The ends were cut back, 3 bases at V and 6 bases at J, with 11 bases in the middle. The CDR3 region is CASSGDTVDTQYF. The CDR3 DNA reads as TGTGCCAGCAGCGGGGATACAGTGGATACGCAGTATTTT.

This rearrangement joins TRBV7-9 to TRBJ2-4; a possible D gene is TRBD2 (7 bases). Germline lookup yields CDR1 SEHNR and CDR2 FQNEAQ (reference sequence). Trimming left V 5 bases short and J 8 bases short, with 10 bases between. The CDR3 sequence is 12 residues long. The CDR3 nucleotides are TGTGCCAGCAGCGGGGGGGCGTACATTCAGTACTTC. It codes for CASSGGAYIQYF.

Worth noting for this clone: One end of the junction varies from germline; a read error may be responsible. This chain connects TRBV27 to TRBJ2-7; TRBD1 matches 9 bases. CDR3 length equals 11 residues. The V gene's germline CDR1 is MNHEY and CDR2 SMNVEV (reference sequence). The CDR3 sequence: CASSPHPDRGF. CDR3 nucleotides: TGTGCCAGCAGTCCTCACCCGGACAGGGGCTTC.

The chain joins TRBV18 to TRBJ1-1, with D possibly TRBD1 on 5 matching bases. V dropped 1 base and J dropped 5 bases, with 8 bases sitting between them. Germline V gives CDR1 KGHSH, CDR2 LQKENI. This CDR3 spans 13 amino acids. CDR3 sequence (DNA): TGTGCCAGCTCACCACAGGGGAGGACTGAAGCTTTCTTT. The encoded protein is CASSPQGRTEAFF.

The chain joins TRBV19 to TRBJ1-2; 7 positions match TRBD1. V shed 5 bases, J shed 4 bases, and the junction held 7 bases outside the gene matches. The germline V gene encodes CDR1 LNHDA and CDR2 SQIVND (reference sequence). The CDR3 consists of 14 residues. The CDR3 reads CASSEGQSVYGYTF. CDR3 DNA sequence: TGTGCCAGTAGTGAGGGACAGTCCGTCTATGGCTACACCTTC. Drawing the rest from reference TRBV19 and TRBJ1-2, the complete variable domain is DGGITQSPKYLFRKEGQNVTLSCEQNLNHDAMYWYRQDPGQGLRLIYYSQIVNDFQKGDIAEGYSVSREKKESFPLTVTSAQKNPTAFYLCASSEGQSVYGYTFGSGTRLTVV.

Written as DNA, the CDR3 is TGTGCCAGCAGCCAGCAACTTAGGACAGATATGAGGAATGAGCAGTTCTTC. Protein sequence: CASSQQLRTDMRNEQFF. The rearrangement links TRBV3-1 (or the pseudogene TRBV3-2) to TRBJ2-1; a weak D match, TRBD1 (6 bases). The CDR3 is 17 amino acids. Deletions cut 3 bases from V and 7 bases from J, with 22 bases between. The V gene's germline CDR1 is LGHDT and CDR2 YNNKEL (reference sequence).

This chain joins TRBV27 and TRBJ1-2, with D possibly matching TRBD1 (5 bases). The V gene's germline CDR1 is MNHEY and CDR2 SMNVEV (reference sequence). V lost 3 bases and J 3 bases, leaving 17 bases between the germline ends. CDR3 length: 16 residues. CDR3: CASSFSSWGGDYGYTF. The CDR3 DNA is TGTGCCAGCAGTTTCTCCTCCTGGGGGGGGGACTATGGCTACACCTTC.

CDR3 in DNA: TGTGCCAGCAGTTTACAAAATGGGGCCTACGAGCAGTACTTC. Protein product: CASSLQNGAYEQYF. The chain couples TRBV27 to TRBJ2-7, with unresolved D. This CDR3 spans 14 amino acids. V was shortened by 2 bases and J by 2 bases, with 10 bases between the two germline ends. Germline V gives CDR1 MNHEY, CDR2 SMNVEV (reference sequence).

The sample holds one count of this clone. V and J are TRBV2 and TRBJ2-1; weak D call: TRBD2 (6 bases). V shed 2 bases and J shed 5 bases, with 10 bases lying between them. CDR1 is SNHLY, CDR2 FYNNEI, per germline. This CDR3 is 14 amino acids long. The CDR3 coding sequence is TGTGCCAGCAGTGAAAGGGACTTTAACAATGAGCAGTTCTTC. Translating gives CASSERDFNNEQFF.

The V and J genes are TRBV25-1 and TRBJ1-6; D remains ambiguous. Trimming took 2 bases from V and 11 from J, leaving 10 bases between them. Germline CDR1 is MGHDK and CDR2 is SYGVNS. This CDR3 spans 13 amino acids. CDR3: CASSEVDKTPLHF. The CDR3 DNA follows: TGTGCCAGCAGTGAAGTTGACAAGACACCCCTCCACTTT.

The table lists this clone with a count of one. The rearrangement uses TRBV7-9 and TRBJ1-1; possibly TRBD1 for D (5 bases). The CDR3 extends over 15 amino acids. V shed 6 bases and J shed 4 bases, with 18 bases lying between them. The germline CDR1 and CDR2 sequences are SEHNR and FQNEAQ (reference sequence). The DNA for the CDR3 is TGTGCCAGCAGTCGATTCGGGGGAGTGGGCACTGAAGCTTTCTTT. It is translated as CASSRFGGVGTEAFF.

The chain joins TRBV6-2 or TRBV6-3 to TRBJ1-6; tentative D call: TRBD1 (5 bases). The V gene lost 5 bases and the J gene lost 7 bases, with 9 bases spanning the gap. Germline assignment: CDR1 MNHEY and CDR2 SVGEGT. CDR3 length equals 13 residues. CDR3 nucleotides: TGTGCCAGCAGTGACAGCCCGAATTCACCCCTCCACTTT. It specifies CASSDSPNSPLHF.

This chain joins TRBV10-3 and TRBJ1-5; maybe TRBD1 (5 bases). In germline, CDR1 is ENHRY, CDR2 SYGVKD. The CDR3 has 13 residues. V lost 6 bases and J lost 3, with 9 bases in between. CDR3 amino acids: CAIRRGYNQPQHF. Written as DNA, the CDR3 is TGTGCCATCAGGAGGGGTTACAATCAGCCCCAGCATTTT.

The CDR3 protein is CASSIGLAGDFEQFF. In DNA form, the CDR3 reads TGTGCCAGCAGTATCGGACTAGCGGGGGACTTTGAGCAGTTCTTC. The rearrangement links TRBV6-5 to TRBJ2-1; TRBD2 aligns across 13 bases. CDR3 length: 15 amino acids. The germline gives CDR1 MNHEY, CDR2 SVGAGI. V lost 5 bases and J lost 9; bases outside the gene matches: 7.

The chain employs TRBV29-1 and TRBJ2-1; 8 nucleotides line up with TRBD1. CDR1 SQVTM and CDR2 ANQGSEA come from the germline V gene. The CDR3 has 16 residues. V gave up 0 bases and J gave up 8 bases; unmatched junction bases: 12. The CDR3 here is CSVEDLMDRERDEQFF. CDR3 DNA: TGCAGCGTTGAAGATCTTATGGACAGGGAACGAGATGAGCAGTTCTTC.

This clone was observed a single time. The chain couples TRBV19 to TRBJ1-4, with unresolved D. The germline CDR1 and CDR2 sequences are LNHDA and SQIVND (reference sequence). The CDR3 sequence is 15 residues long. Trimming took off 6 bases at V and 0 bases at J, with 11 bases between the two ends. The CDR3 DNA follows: TGTGCCAGTAGCCGGACCTTTACAACTAATGAAAAACTGTTTTTT. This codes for CASSRTFTTNEKLFF.

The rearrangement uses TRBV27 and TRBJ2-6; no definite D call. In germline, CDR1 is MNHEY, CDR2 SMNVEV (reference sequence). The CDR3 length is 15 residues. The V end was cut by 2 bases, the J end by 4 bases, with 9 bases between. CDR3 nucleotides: TGTGCCAGCAGTTTAGGTCCCCCCGGGGCCAACGTCCTGACTTTC. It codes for CASSLGPPGANVLTF.

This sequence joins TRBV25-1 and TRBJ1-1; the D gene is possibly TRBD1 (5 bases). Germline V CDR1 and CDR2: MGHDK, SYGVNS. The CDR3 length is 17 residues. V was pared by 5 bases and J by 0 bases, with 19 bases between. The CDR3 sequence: CASSPRGGKGLNTEAFF. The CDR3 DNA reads TGTGCCAGCAGTCCTCGGGGGGGGAAGGGTCTGAACACTGAAGCTTTCTTT.

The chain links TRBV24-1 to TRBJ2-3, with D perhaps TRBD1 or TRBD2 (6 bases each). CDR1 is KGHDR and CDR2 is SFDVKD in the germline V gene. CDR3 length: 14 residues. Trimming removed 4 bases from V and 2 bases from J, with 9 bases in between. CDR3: CATSEGGHTDTQYF. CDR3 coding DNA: TGTGCCACCAGTGAGGGGGGCCACACAGATACGCAGTATTTT.

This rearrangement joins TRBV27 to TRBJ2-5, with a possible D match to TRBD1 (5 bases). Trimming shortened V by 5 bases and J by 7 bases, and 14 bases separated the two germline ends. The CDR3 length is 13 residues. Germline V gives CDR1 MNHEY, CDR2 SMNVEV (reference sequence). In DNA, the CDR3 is TGTGCCAGCAGTGAAGGGGCCAGAGGGACCCAGTACTTC. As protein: CASSEGARGTQYF.

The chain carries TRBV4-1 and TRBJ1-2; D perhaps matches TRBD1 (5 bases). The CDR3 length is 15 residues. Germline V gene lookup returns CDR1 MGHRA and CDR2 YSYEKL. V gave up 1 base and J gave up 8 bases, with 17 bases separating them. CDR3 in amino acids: CASSQVVGNRPGYTF. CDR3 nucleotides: TGCGCCAGCAGCCAAGTTGTGGGAAACAGGCCCGGCTACACCTTC.

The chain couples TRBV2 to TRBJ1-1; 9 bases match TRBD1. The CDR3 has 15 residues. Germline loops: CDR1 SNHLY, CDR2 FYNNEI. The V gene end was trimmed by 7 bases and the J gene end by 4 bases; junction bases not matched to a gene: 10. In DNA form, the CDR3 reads TGTGCCAGCACACCGGGACAGGGACCCGGCACTGAAGCTTTCTTT. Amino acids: CASTPGQGPGTEAFF.

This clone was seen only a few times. In nucleotides, the CDR3 is TGTGCCAGCGCCATCATCGGGAATGAGCAGTTCTTC. Its translation is CASAIIGNEQFF. This chain joins TRBV27 and TRBJ2-1, with D unresolved. Germline CDR1 and CDR2: MNHEY and SMNVEV (reference sequence). The CDR3 consists of 12 residues. The germline V and J ends were trimmed by 8 bases and 7 bases, with 12 bases remaining between them.

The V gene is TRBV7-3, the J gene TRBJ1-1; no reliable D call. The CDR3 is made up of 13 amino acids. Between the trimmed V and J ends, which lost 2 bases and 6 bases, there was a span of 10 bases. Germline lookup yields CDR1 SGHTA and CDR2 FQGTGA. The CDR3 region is CASSLPSHPEAFF. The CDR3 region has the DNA TGTGCCAGCAGCTTACCGAGTCACCCTGAAGCTTTCTTT.